A selection of T cell receptor beta chains follows, all from one sample in a study of T-cell memory formation after mild COVID-19. TCRdb recomputed calls from the 5' RACE reads with MiXCR, one row per CDR3 protein. The table lists 250,000 to 350,000 distinct CDR3 sequences, around 15% of them singletons, with approximately 23% in the top ten. The source material was PBMCs or a T cell subset sorted from them (not recorded which). The source of these receptors is a young man who had mild COVID-19 (a few samples of this study predate the infection). Cell type and time point are not known. Each CDR3 is given with its conserved first and last residue. Fields, in order: D gene, clone size, J gene, V gene, CDR3 DNA, CDR3 protein. The D gene is left open where the match is weak. For some rows the clone size is stated as once, few or many, or as a class when expanded; others skip it.

TRBD1 few TRBJ2-5 TRBV6-5 TGTGCCAGCAGTGCGGACAGGGGAAGGGCCCAGTACTTC CASSADRGRAQYF
TRBD1 - TRBJ1-1 TRBV15 TGTGCCACCAGCAGACAGGGGGCTAACACTGAAGCTTTCTTT CATSRQGANTEAFF
- - TRBJ2-2 TRBV6-5 TGTGCCAGCAGTTACTCGCGACCAAACACCGGGGAGCTGTTTTTT CASSYSRPNTGELFF
- many TRBJ2-6 TRBV5-1 TGCGCCAGCGCACATGGTGGGGCCAACGTCCTGACTTTC CASAHGGANVLTF
- few TRBJ2-2 TRBV7-2 TGTGCCAGCAGCCTCATAGGGGGGGGCGCCGGGGAGCTGTTTTTT CASSLIGGGAGELFF
- few TRBJ1-1 TRBV5-1 TGCGCCAGCAGCTTGAAGGGTGAGGGCACTGAAGCTTTCTTT CASSLKGEGTEAFF
TRBD1 few TRBJ2-1 TRBV7-3 TGTGCCAGCAGCCGGGGACAGGGGACCTACAATGAGCAGTTCTTC CASSRGQGTYNEQFF
TRBD1 few TRBJ2-5 TRBV3-1 TGTGCCAGCAGCGCCCTTACAGGGGTCGGTGGGACCCAGTACTTC CASSALTGVGGTQYF
- - TRBJ1-6 TRBV7-2 TGTGCCAGCAGCTGGGAGGGTTCCTATAATTCACCCCTCCACTTT CASSWEGSYNSPLHF
TRBD2 few TRBJ2-3 TRBV5-1 TGCGCCAGCAGCAATATAATAGCGGGGGGCACAGATACGCAGTATTTT CASSNIIAGGTDTQYF
- few TRBJ1-2 TRBV6-5 TGTGCCAGCAGTCCAACCCACCCAGGACAAACATATGGCTACACCTTC CASSPTHPGQTYGYTF
- - TRBJ1-6 TRBV9 TGTGCCAGCAGCCCCGCTTATAATTCACCCCTCCACTTT CASSPAYNSPLHF
- few TRBJ1-2 TRBV27 TGTGCCAGCAGTTTATTGGGCGGAGGATTTTATGGCTACACCTTC CASSLLGGGFYGYTF
TRBD1 many TRBJ1-6 TRBV4-2 TGTGCCAGCAGCCAAGATCGGGGGACAGGGGGTTCACCCCTCCACTTT CASSQDRGTGGSPLHF
- - TRBJ2-1 TRBV5-1 TGCGCCAGCAGCACTGACAGTCCGCTTGAGCAGTTCTTC CASSTDSPLEQFF
TRBD1 once TRBJ1-1 TRBV12-3/TRBV12-4 TGTGCCAGCAGCCGGGACAGGGGCTGGAGTACTGAAGCTTTCTTT CASSRDRGWSTEAFF
- many TRBJ1-4 TRBV7-9 TGTGCCAGCACCAACAATCCTAATGAAAAACTGTTTTTT CASTNNPNEKLFF
- - TRBJ2-3 TRBV5-1 TGCGCCAGCAGCTTGGCCGGGGCAGGTAGCACAGATACGCAGTATTTT CASSLAGAGSTDTQYF
TRBD1 - TRBJ1-6 TRBV9 TGTGCCAGCAGCGTAAGGCCCAGGGGGGGCGTTTCACCCCTCCACTTT CASSVRPRGGVSPLHF
TRBD1 - TRBJ2-7 TRBV12-3/TRBV12-4 TGTGCCAGCAGTCGACGGACAGGAAGCTACGAGCAGTACTTC CASSRRTGSYEQYF
TRBD1 - TRBJ2-7 TRBV5-1 TGCGCCAGCGGATTAAGACAGGGGGCCTGGGAGCAGTACTTC CASGLRQGAWEQYF
TRBD1 - TRBJ1-2 TRBV24-1 TGTGCCACCAGTGATCCAGCCGCAGGGGGCGATGGCTACACCTTC CATSDPAAGGDGYTF
TRBD2 few TRBJ2-3 TRBV20-1 TGCAGTGCTAGAGGCGGGGGGGCCGTAGATACGCAGTATTTT CSARGGGAVDTQYF
TRBD1 - TRBJ2-2 TRBV4-3 TGCGCCAGCAGCCAAGATCCGACAGGGGCAGGCACCGGGGAGCTGTTTTTT CASSQDPTGAGTGELFF
- few TRBJ1-1 TRBV6-2/TRBV6-3 TGTGCCAGCACCCCGACAGGAGTATACACTGAAGCTTTCTTT CASTPTGVYTEAFF
- - TRBJ2-7 TRBV11-3 TGTGCCAGCAGCTTAGGTCCGGGAAAGCAGTACTTC CASSLGPGKQYF
- few TRBJ2-2 TRBV7-9 TGTGCCAGCAGCCCCCGAGTCGGGGAGCTGTTTTTT CASSPRVGELFF
TRBD1 - TRBJ1-1 TRBV6-6 TGTGCCAGCAGTTCCCCCTCTGGACAGGGCCCCAGGGCTTTCTTT CASSSPSGQGPRAFF
- - TRBJ2-5 TRBV5-1 TGCGCCAGCAGCTTGGGTGCCCAAGCAGTCGAGACCCAGTACTTC CASSLGAQAVETQYF
- - TRBJ2-1 TRBV18 TGTGCCAGCTCACCACAGGGGGTGGAATACAATGAGCAGTTCTTC CASSPQGVEYNEQFF
- few TRBJ2-1 TRBV7-3 TGTGCCAGCAGCTTACAACCAGGGAATGAGCAGTTCTTC CASSLQPGNEQFF
TRBD2 few TRBJ2-7 TRBV20-1 TGCAGTGCTGAGTCTAGCGGGGGGGCCAACGAGCAGTACTTC CSAESSGGANEQYF
- few TRBJ2-3 TRBV4-1 TGCGCCAGCAGCCAAGAGGGGCCACAAAGCACAGATACGCAGTATTTT CASSQEGPQSTDTQYF
TRBD1 - TRBJ2-1 TRBV24-1 TGTGCCACCAGTGATCTCGGGACAGGGGTAGGTAATGAGCAGTTCTTC CATSDLGTGVGNEQFF
- many TRBJ2-2 TRBV7-3 TGTGCCAGCAGCTTAACGGCGAACACCGGGGAGCTGTTTTTT CASSLTANTGELFF
- few TRBJ2-3 TRBV4-2 TGTGCCAGCAGCCAAGATCGTGTTTCGACCGATACGCAGTATTTT CASSQDRVSTDTQYF
TRBD1 - TRBJ2-7 TRBV5-1 TGCGCCAGCGGCACAGGGGGCGCCCCAGGATCCTACGAGCAGTACTTC CASGTGGAPGSYEQYF
- - TRBJ2-3 TRBV9 TGTGCCAGCACCGTCAGGGTGGCTTCAGATACGCAGTATTTT CASTVRVASDTQYF
TRBD2 few TRBJ2-2 TRBV20-1 TGCAGTGCTAGAAGGAGCGGGGCCAACACCGGGGAGCTGTTTTTT CSARRSGANTGELFF
- - TRBJ1-1 TRBV6-6 TGTGCCAGCAGTCCCGGGGGAGGGGGTGAAGCTTTCTTT CASSPGGGGEAFF
TRBD2 - TRBJ2-1 TRBV6-2/TRBV6-3 TGTGCCAGCAGTTGTCGGGCTAGCGGGGGGGCCTACAATGAGCAGTTCTTC CASSCRASGGAYNEQFF
- - TRBJ2-1 TRBV24-1 TGTGCCACTAGGGGACTCTACAATGAGCAGTTCTTC CATRGLYNEQFF
- few TRBJ2-2 TRBV15 TGTGCCAGCCGGTCCCCGAACACCGGGGAGCTGTTTTTT CASRSPNTGELFF
TRBD2 few TRBJ2-1 TRBV24-1 TGTGCCACCAGTGATGGGCTAGCGGGGGGTCGGAATGAGCAGTTCTTC CATSDGLAGGRNEQFF
- - TRBJ2-1 TRBV4-1 TGCGCCAGCAACCGGGGGAGCTCCTACAATGAGCAGTTCTTC CASNRGSSYNEQFF